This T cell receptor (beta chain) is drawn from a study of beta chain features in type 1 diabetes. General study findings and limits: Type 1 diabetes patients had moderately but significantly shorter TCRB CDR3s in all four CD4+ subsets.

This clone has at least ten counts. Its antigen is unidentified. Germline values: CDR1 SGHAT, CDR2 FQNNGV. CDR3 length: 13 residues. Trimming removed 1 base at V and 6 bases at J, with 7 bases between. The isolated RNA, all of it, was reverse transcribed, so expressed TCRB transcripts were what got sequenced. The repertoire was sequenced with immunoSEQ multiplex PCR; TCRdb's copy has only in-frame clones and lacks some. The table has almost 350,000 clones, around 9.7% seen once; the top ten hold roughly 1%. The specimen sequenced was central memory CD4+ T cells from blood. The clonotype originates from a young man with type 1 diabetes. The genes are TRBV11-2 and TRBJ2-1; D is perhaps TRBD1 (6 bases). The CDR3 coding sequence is TGTGCCAGCAGCTTAGGGACAGTCAATGAGCAGTTCTTC. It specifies CASSLGTVNEQFF.